This TCR beta chain came from a study of blood T cell repertoires in COVID-19. Per the original data handling: Reference gene primer amplification in the assay estimated nucleated cell counts. Sequencing used immunoSEQ multiplex PCR; TCRdb keeps in-frame clones, though not all of them. V and J calls and clone size are copied from that table; D and trimming were computed from the DNA. This sample has a few hundred thousand clones, with 88% found just once. Germline V gene sequence: CDR1 LGHDT, CDR2 YNNKEL (reference sequence). The CDR3 is made up of 14 amino acids. V lost 2 bases to trimming and J lost 4 bases, with 6 bases between them.

The receptor was isolated from a man between 65 and 79 years old with acute or convalescent COVID-19. Sequenced material: peripheral blood. The chain links TRBV3-1 (or the pseudogene TRBV3-2) to TRBJ2-6; D perhaps matches TRBD1 (5 bases). CDR3 DNA sequence: TGTGCCAGCAGCCAACAGGGCGGGGCCAACGTCCTGACTTTC. Protein: CASSQQGGANVLTF.